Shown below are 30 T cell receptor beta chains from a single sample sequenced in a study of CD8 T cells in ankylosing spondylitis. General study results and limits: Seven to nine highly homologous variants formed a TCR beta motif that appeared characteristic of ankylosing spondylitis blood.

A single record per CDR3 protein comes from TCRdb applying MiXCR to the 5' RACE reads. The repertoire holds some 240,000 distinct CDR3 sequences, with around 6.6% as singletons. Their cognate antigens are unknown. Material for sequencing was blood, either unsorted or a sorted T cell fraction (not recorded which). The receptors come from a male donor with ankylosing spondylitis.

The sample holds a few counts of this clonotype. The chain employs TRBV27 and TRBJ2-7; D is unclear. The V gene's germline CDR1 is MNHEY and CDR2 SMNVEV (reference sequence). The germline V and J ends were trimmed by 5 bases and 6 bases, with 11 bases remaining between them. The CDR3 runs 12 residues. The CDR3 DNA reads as TGTGCCAGCAGTCACCGGCCCCCCGAGCAGTACTTC. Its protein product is CASSHRPPEQYF.

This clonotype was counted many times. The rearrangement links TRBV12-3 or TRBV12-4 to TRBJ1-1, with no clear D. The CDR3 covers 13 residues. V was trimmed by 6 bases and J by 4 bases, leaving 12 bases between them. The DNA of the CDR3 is TGTGCCAGCAGGGCACGAGACGGCACTGAAGCTTTCTTT. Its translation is CASRARDGTEAFF.

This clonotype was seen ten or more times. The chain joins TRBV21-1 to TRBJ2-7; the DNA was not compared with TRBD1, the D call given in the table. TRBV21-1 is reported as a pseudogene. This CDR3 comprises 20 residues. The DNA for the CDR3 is TGTGCCAGCAGCAAAGTAGTTGGACAGCCTTACCACTCCCCAGCCTACGAGCAGTACTTC. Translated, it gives CASSKVVGQPYHSPAYEQYF.

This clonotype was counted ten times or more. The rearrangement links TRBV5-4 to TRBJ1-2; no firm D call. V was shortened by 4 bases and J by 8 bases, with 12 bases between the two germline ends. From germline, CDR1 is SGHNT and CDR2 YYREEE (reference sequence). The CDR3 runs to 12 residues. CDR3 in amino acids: CASSQGSSGYTF. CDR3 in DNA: TGTGCCAGCAGCCAAGGCAGCAGCGGCTACACCTTC.

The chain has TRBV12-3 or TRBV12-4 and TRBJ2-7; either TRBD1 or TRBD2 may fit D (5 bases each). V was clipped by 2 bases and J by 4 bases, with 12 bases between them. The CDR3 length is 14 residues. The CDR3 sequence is CASSLSAEGYEQYF. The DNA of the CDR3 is TGTGCCAGCAGTTTATCGGCAGAGGGGTACGAGCAGTACTTC.

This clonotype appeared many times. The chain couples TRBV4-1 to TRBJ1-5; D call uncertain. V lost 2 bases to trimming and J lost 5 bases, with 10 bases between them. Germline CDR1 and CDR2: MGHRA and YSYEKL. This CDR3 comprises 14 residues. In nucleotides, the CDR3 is TGCGCCAGCAGCCAACGCGGCACCTATCAGCCCCAGCATTTT. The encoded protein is CASSQRGTYQPQHF.

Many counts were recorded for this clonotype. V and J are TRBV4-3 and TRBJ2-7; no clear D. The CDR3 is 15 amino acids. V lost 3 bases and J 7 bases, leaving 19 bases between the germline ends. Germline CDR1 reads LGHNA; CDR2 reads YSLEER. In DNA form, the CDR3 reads TGCGCCAGCAGCCAGACGAGGACCCTATCGAGTGAGCAGTACTTC. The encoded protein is CASSQTRTLSSEQYF.

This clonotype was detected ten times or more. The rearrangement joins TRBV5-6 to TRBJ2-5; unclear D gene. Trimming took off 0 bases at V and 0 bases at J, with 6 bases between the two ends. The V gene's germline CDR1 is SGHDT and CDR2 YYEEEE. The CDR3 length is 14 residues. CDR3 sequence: CASSLGFNQETQYF. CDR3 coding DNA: TGTGCCAGCAGCTTGGGTTTCAACCAAGAGACCCAGTACTTC.

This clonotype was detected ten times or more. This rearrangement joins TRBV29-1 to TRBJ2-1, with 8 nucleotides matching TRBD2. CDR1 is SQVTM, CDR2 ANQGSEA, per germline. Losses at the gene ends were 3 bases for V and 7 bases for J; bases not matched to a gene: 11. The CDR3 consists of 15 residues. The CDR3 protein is CSVEVRTSLRNEQFF. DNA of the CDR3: TGCAGCGTTGAGGTGAGGACTAGCCTCAGGAATGAGCAGTTCTTC.

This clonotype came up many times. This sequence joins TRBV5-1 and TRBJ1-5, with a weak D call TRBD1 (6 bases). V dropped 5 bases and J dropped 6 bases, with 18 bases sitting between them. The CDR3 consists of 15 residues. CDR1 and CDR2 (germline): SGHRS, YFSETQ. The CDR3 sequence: CASRPGHSAGQPQHF. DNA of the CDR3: TGCGCCAGCAGACCGGGACACTCAGCGGGTCAGCCCCAGCATTTT.

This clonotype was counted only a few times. CDR3 sequence reads: CAGEAGSTDTQYF. In nucleotides, the CDR3 is TGTGCCGGTGAAGCGGGGAGCACAGATACGCAGTATTTT. The chain employs TRBV30 and TRBJ2-3; 7 bases fit TRBD2. Germline CDR1 is GTSNPN and CDR2 is SVGIG (reference sequence). This CDR3 contains 13 residues. V was clipped by 8 bases and J by 0 bases; unmatched bases: 5.

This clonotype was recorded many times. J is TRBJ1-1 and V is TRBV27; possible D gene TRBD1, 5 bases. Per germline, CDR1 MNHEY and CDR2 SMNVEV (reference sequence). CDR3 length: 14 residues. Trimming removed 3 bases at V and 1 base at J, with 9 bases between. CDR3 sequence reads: CASSFGGGNTEAFF. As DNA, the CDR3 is TGTGCCAGCAGTTTCGGTGGGGGGAACACTGAAGCTTTCTTT.

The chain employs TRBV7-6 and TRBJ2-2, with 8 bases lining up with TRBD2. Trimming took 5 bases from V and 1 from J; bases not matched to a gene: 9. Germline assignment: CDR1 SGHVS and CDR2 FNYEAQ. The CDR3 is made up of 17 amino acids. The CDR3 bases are TGTGCCAGCAGCGGAACTAGCGGAATCCAGAACACCGGGGAGCTGTTTTTT. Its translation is CASSGTSGIQNTGELFF.

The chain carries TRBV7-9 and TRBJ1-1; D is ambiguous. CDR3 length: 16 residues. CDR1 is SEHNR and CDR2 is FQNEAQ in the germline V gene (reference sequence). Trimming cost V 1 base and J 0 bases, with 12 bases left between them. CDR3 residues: CASSLGGGFMNTEAFF. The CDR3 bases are TGTGCCAGCAGCTTAGGTGGAGGGTTCATGAACACTGAAGCTTTCTTT.

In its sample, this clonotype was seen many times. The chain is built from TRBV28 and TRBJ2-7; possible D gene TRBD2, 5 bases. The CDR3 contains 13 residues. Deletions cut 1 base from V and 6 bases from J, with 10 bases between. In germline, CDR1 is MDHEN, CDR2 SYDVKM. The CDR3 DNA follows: TGTGCCAGCAGTTTATTCGAGGGCGGCGAGCAGTACTTC. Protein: CASSLFEGGEQYF.

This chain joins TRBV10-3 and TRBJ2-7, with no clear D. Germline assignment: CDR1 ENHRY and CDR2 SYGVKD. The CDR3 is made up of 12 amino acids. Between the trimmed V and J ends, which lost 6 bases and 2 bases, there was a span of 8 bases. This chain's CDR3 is CAIRTRAYEQYF. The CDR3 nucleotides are TGTGCCATCAGAACCCGGGCCTACGAGCAGTACTTC.

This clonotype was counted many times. CDR3 nucleotide sequence: TGTGCCAGCAGCCAAGCATTCGGCACAGATACGCAGTATTTT. Its translation: CASSQAFGTDTQYF. The chain recombines TRBV4-2 with TRBJ2-3, with unresolved D. Germline V gives CDR1 LGHNA, CDR2 YNFKEQ. The CDR3 runs 14 residues. Trimming stripped 1 base from V and 1 base from J, with 6 bases between.

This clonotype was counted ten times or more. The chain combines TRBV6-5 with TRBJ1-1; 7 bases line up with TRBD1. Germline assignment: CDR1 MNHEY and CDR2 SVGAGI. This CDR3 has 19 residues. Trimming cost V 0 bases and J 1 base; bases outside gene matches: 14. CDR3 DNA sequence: TGTGCCAGCAGTTACTCGATCTTCCTGAGAGGGGGCAAGAACACTGAAGCTTTCTTT. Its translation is CASSYSIFLRGGKNTEAFF.

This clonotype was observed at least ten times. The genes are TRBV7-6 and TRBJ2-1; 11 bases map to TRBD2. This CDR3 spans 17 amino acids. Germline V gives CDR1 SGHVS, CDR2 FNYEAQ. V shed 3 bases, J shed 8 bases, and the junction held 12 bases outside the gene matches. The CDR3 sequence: CASSFSRPGTSGDEQFF. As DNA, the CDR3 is TGTGCCAGCAGCTTTAGTAGGCCCGGGACTAGCGGCGATGAGCAGTTCTTC.

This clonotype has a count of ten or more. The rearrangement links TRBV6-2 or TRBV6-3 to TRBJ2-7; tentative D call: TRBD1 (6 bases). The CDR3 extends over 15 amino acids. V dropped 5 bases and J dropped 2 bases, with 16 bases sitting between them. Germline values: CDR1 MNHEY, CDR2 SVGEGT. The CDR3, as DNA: TGTGCCAGCAGTCGACTCGGACAGTCCCCCTACGAGCAGTACTTC. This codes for CASSRLGQSPYEQYF.

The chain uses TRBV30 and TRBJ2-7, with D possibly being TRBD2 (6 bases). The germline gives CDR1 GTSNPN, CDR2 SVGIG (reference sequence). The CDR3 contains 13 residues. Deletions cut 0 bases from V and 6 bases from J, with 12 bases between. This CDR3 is CAWSVLSGGEQYF. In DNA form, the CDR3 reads TGTGCCTGGAGTGTACTTTCCGGGGGCGAGCAGTACTTC.

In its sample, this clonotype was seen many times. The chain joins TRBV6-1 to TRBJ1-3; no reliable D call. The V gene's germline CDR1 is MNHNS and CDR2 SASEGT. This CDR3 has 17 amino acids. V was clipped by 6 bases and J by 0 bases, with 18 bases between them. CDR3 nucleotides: TGTGCCAGCAGCCGCCATTTGAGGCTACACTCTGGAAACACCATATATTTT. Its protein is CASSRHLRLHSGNTIYF.

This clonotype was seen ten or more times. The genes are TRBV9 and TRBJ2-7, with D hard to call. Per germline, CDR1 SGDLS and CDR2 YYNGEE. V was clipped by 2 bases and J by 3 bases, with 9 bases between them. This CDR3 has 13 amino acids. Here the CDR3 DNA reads TGTGCCAGCAGCGTCAACGGTAACTACGAGCAGTACTTC. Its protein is CASSVNGNYEQYF.

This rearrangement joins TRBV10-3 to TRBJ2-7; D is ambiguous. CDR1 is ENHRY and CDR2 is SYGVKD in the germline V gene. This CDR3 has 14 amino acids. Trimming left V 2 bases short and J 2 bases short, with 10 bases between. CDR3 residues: CAISEVSIPYEQYF. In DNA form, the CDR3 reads TGTGCCATCAGTGAGGTGTCGATACCCTACGAGCAGTACTTC.

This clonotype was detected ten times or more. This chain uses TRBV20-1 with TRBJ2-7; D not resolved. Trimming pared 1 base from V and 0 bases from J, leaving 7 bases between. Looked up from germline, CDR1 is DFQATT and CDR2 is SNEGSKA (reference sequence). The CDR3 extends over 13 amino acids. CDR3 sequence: CSARVPNSYEQYF. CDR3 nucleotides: TGCAGTGCTAGAGTCCCTAACTCCTACGAGCAGTACTTC.

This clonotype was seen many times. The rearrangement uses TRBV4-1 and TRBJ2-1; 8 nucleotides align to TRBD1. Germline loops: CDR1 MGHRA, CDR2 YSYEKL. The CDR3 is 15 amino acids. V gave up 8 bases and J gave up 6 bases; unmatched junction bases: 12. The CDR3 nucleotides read TGCGCCAGCCAGGGGGCGGTTTCCCGTTTCAATGAGCAGTTCTTC. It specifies CASQGAVSRFNEQFF.

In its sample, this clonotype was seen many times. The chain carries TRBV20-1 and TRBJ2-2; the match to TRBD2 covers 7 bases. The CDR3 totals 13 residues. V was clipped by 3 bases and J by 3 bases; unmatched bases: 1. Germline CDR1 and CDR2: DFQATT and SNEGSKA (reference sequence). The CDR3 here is CSARGGDTGELFF. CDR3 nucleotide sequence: TGCAGTGCTAGGGGAGGGGACACCGGGGAGCTGTTTTTT.

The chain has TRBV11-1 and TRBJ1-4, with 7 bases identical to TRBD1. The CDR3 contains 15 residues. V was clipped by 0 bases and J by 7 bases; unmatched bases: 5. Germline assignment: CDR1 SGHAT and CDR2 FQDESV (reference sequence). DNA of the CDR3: TGTGCCAGCAGCTTAGCGCAGGGGGTCACTGAAAAACTGTTTTTT. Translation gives CASSLAQGVTEKLFF.

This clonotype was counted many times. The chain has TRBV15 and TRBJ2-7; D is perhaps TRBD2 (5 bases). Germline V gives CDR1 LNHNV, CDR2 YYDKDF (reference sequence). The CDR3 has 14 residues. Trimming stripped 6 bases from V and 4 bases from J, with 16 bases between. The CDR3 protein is CATSPGRGSYEQYF. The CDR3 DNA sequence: TGTGCCACCAGTCCCGGCCGGGGATCATACGAGCAGTACTTC. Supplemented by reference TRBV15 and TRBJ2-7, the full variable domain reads DAMVIQNPRYQVTQFGKPVTLSCSQTLNHNVMYWYQQKSSQAPKLLFHYYDKDFNNEADTPDNFQSRRPNTSFCFLDIRSPGLGDTAMYLCATSPGRGSYEQYFGPGTRLTVT.

The CDR3 here is CASSEDAARYNEQFF. For the CDR3, the DNA is TGTGCCAGCAGTGAAGATGCGGCTAGGTACAATGAGCAGTTCTTC. The chain carries TRBV6-1 and TRBJ2-1; D unclear. Germline V CDR1 and CDR2: MNHNS, SASEGT. Trimming stripped 1 base from V and 4 bases from J, with 11 bases between. This CDR3 is built from 15 residues.